A selection of T cell receptor beta chains follows, all from one sample in a study of shared clonotypes between healthy human individuals. Assay: immunoSEQ multiplex PCR; the TCRdb copy retains only in-frame clones and omits some. The data hold around 980,000 clones, with 70% to 80% observed a single time. Material: memory CD4+ T cells from PBMCs. Every receptor here comes from a man younger than 35 in good health. Some clones in this sample may be carry-over from other donors' samples. Each CDR3 is given with its conserved first and last residue. D genes are given only for firm matches. A clone size is listed for some rows: how often the clone was seen (once, few, many), or a class if it is expanded.

D	V	size	J	CDR3	DNA
.	TRBV7-2	.	TRBJ1-2	CASSLVGSPGYGYTF	TGTGCCAGCAGCTTAGTTGGCAGCCCTGGATATGGCTACACCTTC
TRBD1	TRBV7-2	few	TRBJ2-1	CASSTDRGVHNEQFF	TGTGCCAGCAGCACAGACAGGGGGGTCCACAATGAGCAGTTCTTC
.	TRBV6-1	.	TRBJ2-4	CASSNRVAKNIQYF	TGTGCCAGCAGCAACAGGGTGGCCAAAAACATTCAGTACTTC
.	TRBV10-3	.	TRBJ2-2	CAISSGYTGELFF	TGTGCCATCAGTAGCGGTTACACCGGGGAGCTGTTTTTT
.	TRBV29-1	.	TRBJ1-2	CSVEWDIDGYTF	TGCAGCGTTGAATGGGACATAGATGGCTACACCTTC
TRBD1	TRBV7-9	few	TRBJ2-7	CASSQRTGKYEQYF	TGCGCCAGCAGCCAACGGACAGGAAAATACGAGCAGTACTTC
TRBD1	TRBV5-4	.	TRBJ2-4	CASSVGQEDIQYF	TGTGCCAGCAGCGTAGGACAGGAGGACATTCAGTACTTC
.	TRBV28	few	TRBJ2-7	CASSRNIYEQYF	TGTGCCAGCAGCCGAAATATCTACGAGCAGTACTTC
.	TRBV10-3	once	TRBJ1-1	CAISVVFDDAEAFF	TGTGCCATCAGTGTGGTATTCGATGACGCTGAAGCTTTCTTT
TRBD2	TRBV9	.	TRBJ2-3	CASSVDGAGAQYF	TGTGCCAGCAGCGTAGATGGGGCGGGAGCACAGTATTTT
.	TRBV5-6	.	TRBJ2-3	CASSFEGDTQYF	TGTGCCAGCAGCTTCGAAGGAGATACGCAGTATTTT
TRBD2	TRBV7-9	.	TRBJ2-3	CASSLTSETDTQYF	TGTGCCAGCAGCCTAACTAGCGAGACAGATACGCAGTATTTT
TRBD2	TRBV5-4	.	TRBJ2-7	CASSRAGLAGYEQYF	TGTGCCAGCAGCCGGGCGGGACTAGCGGGCTACGAGCAGTACTTC
.	TRBV27	.	TRBJ2-7	CASSLWGLTASGYEQYF	TGTGCCAGCAGTTTATGGGGCCTGACAGCCTCAGGCTACGAGCAGTACTTC
.	TRBV5-6	.	TRBJ2-5	CASMGPGETQYF	TGTGCCAGCATGGGGCCGGGGGAGACCCAGTACTTC
TRBD1	TRBV19	.	TRBJ1-1	CASRMTGVRTEAFF	TGTGCCAGTAGGATGACAGGGGTAAGGACTGAAGCTTTCTTT
.	TRBV18	.	TRBJ2-7	CASSPGTDQEQYF	TGTGCCAGCTCACCAGGGACTGACCAGGAGCAGTACTTC
.	TRBV9	.	TRBJ2-1	CASSRGDGEQFF	TGTGCCAGCAGTAGGGGTGACGGTGAGCAGTTCTTC
.	TRBV9	few	TRBJ2-6	CASSAWASSGANVLTF	TGTGCCAGCAGCGCGTGGGCTAGCTCTGGGGCCAACGTCCTGACTTTC
.	TRBV15	.	TRBJ1-2	CATSREAPAGVYGYTF	TGTGCCACCAGCAGAGAAGCCCCGGCAGGAGTCTATGGCTACACCTTC
TRBD1	TRBV14	.	TRBJ1-3	CASSPTFYRGRGNTIYF	TGTGCCAGCAGCCCAACCTTTTACAGGGGGCGCGGAAACACCATATATTTT
TRBD2	TRBV7-2	once	TRBJ2-5	CASSSGLAEGHQETQYF	TGTGCCAGCAGCTCAGGACTAGCGGAGGGGCACCAAGAGACCCAGTACTTC
.	TRBV11-2	.	TRBJ2-5	CASSLGRETQYF	TGTGCCAGCAGCTTAGGCCGGGAGACCCAGTACTTC
.	TRBV4-1	.	TRBJ2-6	CASSQVPGRTGANVLTF	TGCGCCAGCAGCCAAGTTCCAGGTAGAACTGGGGCCAACGTCCTGACTTTC
.	TRBV7-9	.	TRBJ2-5	CASSRVQLRGETQYF	TGTGCCAGCAGCCGGGTCCAGCTAAGGGGGGAGACCCAGTACTTC
TRBD2	TRBV28	.	TRBJ2-5	CATKREETQYF	TGTGCCACCAAGCGGGAGGAGACCCAGTACTTC
.	TRBV27	few	TRBJ1-1	CASSFHLSAEAFF	TGTGCCAGCAGTTTTCATCTCTCGGCAGAAGCTTTCTTT
.	TRBV6-5	.	TRBJ1-2	CASSPTMSYGYTF	TGTGCCAGCAGTCCGACAATGTCCTATGGCTACACCTTC
TRBD1	TRBV19	few	TRBJ1-3	CASRQGAGNTIYF	TGTGCCAGCCGACAGGGGGCTGGAAACACCATATATTTT
TRBD1	TRBV28	.	TRBJ2-7	CASSLEGQRYEQYF	TGTGCCAGCAGTTTAGAGGGACAGAGATACGAGCAGTACTTC
TRBD1	TRBV9	.	TRBJ2-7	CASSVGGTGSYEQYF	TGTGCCAGCAGCGTAGGGGGGACAGGCTCCTACGAGCAGTACTTC
.	TRBV5-1	.	TRBJ2-1	CASSADPDNEQFF	TGCGCCAGCAGCGCAGACCCAGACAATGAGCAGTTCTTC
.	TRBV10-3	.	TRBJ1-5	CAIRDDNQPQHF	TGTGCCATCCGAGACGACAATCAGCCCCAGCATTTT
.	TRBV7-2	.	TRBJ1-4	CASSSRTVENEKLFF	TGTGCCAGCAGCTCCCGGACGGTCGAAAATGAAAAACTGTTTTTT
TRBD1	TRBV19	.	TRBJ2-7	CASSGAGTGTYEQYF	TGTGCCAGTAGTGGGGCCGGGACAGGGACCTACGAGCAGTACTTC
.	TRBV30	.	TRBJ1-2	CAWTQDSNYGYTF	TGTGCCTGGACACAGGACTCTAACTATGGCTACACCTTC
.	TRBV19	.	TRBJ1-5	CASSTGPLGQPQHF	TGTGCCAGTAGTACCGGTCCCTTAGGTCAGCCCCAGCATTTT
.	TRBV10-3	.	TRBJ1-1	CAIRDPGSPTEAFF	TGTGCCATCAGGGATCCGGGCAGCCCCACTGAAGCTTTCTTT
.	TRBV7-8	.	TRBJ2-7	CASSYTPDEQYF	TGTGCCAGCAGCTACACTCCGGACGAGCAGTACTTC
.	TRBV5-1	.	TRBJ2-7	CASSPRGSSYEQYF	TGCGCCAGCAGCCCCAGGGGTAGCTCCTACGAGCAGTACTTC
TRBD1	TRBV30	.	TRBJ1-3	CAGQGSGNTIYF	TGTGCCGGACAGGGTTCTGGAAACACCATATATTTT
.	TRBV21-1	.	TRBJ2-5	CASSNTRGFVETQYF	TGTGCCAGCAGCAATACCAGGGGTTTTGTGGAGACCCAGTACTTC
.	TRBV28	.	TRBJ2-6	CASSPTTGAGANVLTF	TGTGCCAGCAGTCCCACTACGGGGGCTGGGGCCAACGTCCTGACTTTC
.	TRBV27	.	TRBJ2-7	CASSPRLLVSYEQYF	TGTGCCAGCAGTCCCCGTTTACTAGTTTCCTACGAGCAGTACTTC
.	TRBV6-1	.	TRBJ2-7	CASREDSTPNEQYF	TGTGCCAGCAGAGAGGACTCGACTCCCAACGAGCAGTACTTC
.	TRBV4-3	few	TRBJ2-3	CASSQDRRQAGADTQYF	TGCGCCAGCAGCCAAGACCGCCGACAGGCGGGGGCAGATACGCAGTATTTT
.	TRBV19	.	TRBJ2-1	CASSDRPSSYNEQFF	TGTGCCAGTAGTGACAGGCCTAGCTCCTACAATGAGCAGTTCTTC
.	TRBV28	few	TRBJ2-5	CASSPMGETQYF	TGTGCCAGCAGCCCGATGGGGGAGACCCAGTACTTC
.	TRBV27	.	TRBJ1-6	CAGSSPPRSPLHF	TGTGCCGGCAGTTCCCCCCCCAGGTCACCCCTCCACTTT
.	TRBV6-1	few	TRBJ2-2	CASSELKGSHGELFF	TGTGCCAGCAGTGAACTGAAAGGGTCCCACGGGGAGCTGTTTTTT
.	TRBV7-2	once	TRBJ2-5	CASSPQGGWETQYF	TGTGCCAGCAGCCCGCAAGGGGGGTGGGAGACCCAGTACTTC
.	TRBV7-2	once	TRBJ1-5	CASSLVGAGNQPQHF	TGTGCCAGCAGCTTAGTAGGGGCCGGGAATCAGCCCCAGCATTTT
.	TRBV11-2	.	TRBJ2-2	CASSYYSRPRTGELFF	TGTGCCAGCAGCTATTACTCGCGGCCTCGCACCGGGGAGCTGTTTTTT
TRBD2	TRBV14	.	TRBJ2-7	CASSQASGPYEQYF	TGTGCCAGCAGCCAAGCTAGCGGCCCCTACGAGCAGTACTTC
TRBD1	TRBV11-2	once	TRBJ1-2	CASSSTRRDRGNGNYGYTF	TGTGCCAGCAGCTCTACCCGCCGCGACAGGGGGAACGGAAACTATGGCTACACCTTC